This T cell receptor (beta chain) was documented in a study of blood T cell repertoires in COVID-19. Assay used: immunoSEQ multiplex PCR; TCRdb lists only in-frame clones, some missing. The sample comprises about 300,000 clones, 87% of which are singletons, and around 5.9% rests with the top ten. This clone has a count of ten or more. Sample: PBMCs or T cells enriched from blood (not recorded which). The clonotype was recovered from a woman in her 30s who had recovered from COVID-19.

As DNA, the CDR3 is TGTGCCAGCAGTTACCCGCCTGATTCGGCGGTGGGTGGCAATCAGCCCCAGCATTTT. Translation gives CASSYPPDSAVGGNQPQHF. This chain links TRBV6-2 or TRBV6-3 with TRBJ1-5; no clear D gene. V lost 2 bases to trimming and J lost 2 bases, with 22 bases between them. Germline values: CDR1 MNHEY, CDR2 SVGEGT. CDR3 size: 19 residues.